The 20 T cell receptor beta chains in this list originate from one sample, sequenced in a study of T-cell memory formation after mild COVID-19. TCRdb re-called the 5' RACE reads through MiXCR, storing one row per CDR3 protein. The top ten clones hold approximately 3.8% of a sample with 150,000 to 200,000 distinct CDR3 sequences, around 10% of them seen once. The sequenced material came from PBMCs or a T cell subset sorted from them (not recorded which). The receptors were sampled from a man between 18 and 35 years old who had mild COVID-19 (a few samples of this study predate the infection). Cell type and time point are not known.

The chain recombines TRBV4-1 with TRBJ2-1, with a weak D call TRBD2 (7 bases). The CDR3 is 16 residues long. V dropped 3 bases and J dropped 5 bases, with 17 bases sitting between them. The V gene's germline CDR1 is MGHRA and CDR2 YSYEKL. The CDR3 DNA is TGCGCCAGCAGCCAGATAGGACGGGGGGCTGACAATGAGCAGTTCTTC. Translating it yields CASSQIGRGADNEQFF.

This clonotype has more than one count but fewer than ten. This rearrangement joins TRBV10-3 to TRBJ1-3; D unresolved. The germline gives CDR1 ENHRY, CDR2 SYGVKD. The CDR3 totals 15 residues. V shed 6 bases and J shed 0 bases, with 12 bases lying between them. The CDR3 DNA reads TGTGCCATCAGCCGGGAGCAGTTCTCTGGAAACACCATATATTTT. It is translated as CAISREQFSGNTIYF.

This clonotype was seen a few times. This rearrangement joins TRBV7-7 to TRBJ2-2; no definite D call. The CDR3 loop spans 16 amino acids. V was cut by 1 base and J by 5 bases, with 14 bases left in between. From germline, CDR1 is SSHAT and CDR2 FNYEAQ (reference sequence). The CDR3 bases are TGTGCCAGCAGCTTAGATGGTGGGAACCCAACCGGGGAGCTGTTTTTT. Translating it yields CASSLDGGNPTGELFF. Based on the CDR3 plus reference TRBV7-7 and TRBJ2-2, the full variable domain is GAGVSQSPRYKVTKRGQDVTLRCDPISSHATLYWYQQALGQGPEFLTYFNYEAQPDKSGLPSDRFSAERPEGSISTLTIQRTEQRDSAMYRCASSLDGGNPTGELFFGEGSRLTVL.

This clonotype was counted at least ten times. The gene calls are TRBV25-1 and TRBJ1-5; no clear D gene. Germline V gene sequence: CDR1 MGHDK, CDR2 SYGVNS. The CDR3 covers 13 residues. The V end lost 4 bases, the J end lost 3 bases, and 7 bases lay between the germline ends. The CDR3 DNA is TGTGCCAGCAGTGCGGCAGCCAATCAGCCCCAGCATTTT. Encoded protein: CASSAAANQPQHF.

This clonotype was detected many times. V is TRBV6-6 and J is TRBJ2-1; TRBD2 agrees at 8 bases. Per the germline V gene, CDR1 is MNHNY and CDR2 is SVGAGI (reference sequence). This CDR3 has 14 residues. The V segment lost 7 bases and the J segment 4 bases; nucleotides outside the gene matches: 6. CDR3 nucleotide sequence: TGTGCCAGCACCCTAGCGGGTTCTTACAATGAGCAGTTCTTC. Translated: CASTLAGSYNEQFF.

This clonotype was picked up a small number of times. The chain joins TRBV27 to TRBJ2-3; TRBD1 is a possible D gene (5 bases). The V gene's germline CDR1 is MNHEY and CDR2 SMNVEV (reference sequence). The V and J ends lost 4 bases and 1 base respectively, with 15 bases between them. The CDR3 is 16 amino acids. CDR3 region: CASSSSRQGGTDTQYF. As DNA, the CDR3 is TGTGCCAGCAGTTCCTCCCGGCAGGGTGGCACAGATACGCAGTATTTT.

This clonotype showed up just a few times. The V call is TRBV4-2, the J call TRBJ2-3; no reliable D call. The germline V and J ends were trimmed by 1 base and 1 base, with 9 bases remaining between them. Germline V CDR1 and CDR2: LGHNA, YNFKEQ. The CDR3 has 15 amino acids. The CDR3 DNA is TGTGCCAGCAGCCAAGGCGATGAGGGCACAGATACGCAGTATTTT. It codes for CASSQGDEGTDTQYF.

The sample holds many counts of this clonotype. The CDR3 sequence is CASSLEPQETQYF. The CDR3 bases are TGTGCCAGCAGCTTAGAACCACAAGAGACCCAGTACTTC. The genes are TRBV7-6 and TRBJ2-5; no reliable D call. The germline V gene encodes CDR1 SGHVS and CDR2 FNYEAQ. The CDR3 has 13 amino acids. Trimming stripped 1 base from V and 2 bases from J, with 5 bases between.

This clonotype has a handful of counts. This chain links TRBV7-2 with TRBJ2-3; 7 bases are a match to TRBD2. This CDR3 comprises 17 residues. The V gene's germline CDR1 is SGHTA and CDR2 FQGNSA. The V gene end was trimmed by 1 base and the J gene end by 2 bases; junction bases not matched to a gene: 9. The CDR3 loop is CASSLGAGGGITDTQYF. The CDR3 DNA is TGTGCCAGCAGCTTAGGTGCAGGCGGGGGAATCACAGATACGCAGTATTTT.

The CDR3 sequence is CATGREGEAFF. The CDR3 coding sequence is TGTGCCACCGGGCGTGAGGGTGAAGCTTTCTTT. This sequence joins TRBV24-1 and TRBJ1-1; D gene unclear. CDR1 and CDR2 from the germline V gene are KGHDR and SFDVKD. CDR3 length equals 11 residues. Trimming removed 9 bases at V and 7 bases at J, with 11 bases between.

This chain connects TRBV10-3 to TRBJ2-7; D ambiguous. This CDR3 spans 12 amino acids. Germline V gene data show CDR1 as ENHRY and CDR2 as SYGVKD. V lost 3 bases and J lost 3, with 6 bases in between. CDR3 sequence reads: CAISEQIYEQYF. In DNA, the CDR3 is TGTGCCATCAGTGAACAAATCTACGAGCAGTACTTC.

This sequence joins TRBV20-1 and TRBJ2-5; 9 bases fit TRBD2. V lost 5 bases to trimming and J lost 3 bases; unmatched junction nucleotides: 7. This CDR3 is 14 amino acids long. CDR1 and CDR2 from the germline V gene are DFQATT and SNEGSKA (reference sequence). CDR3 in DNA: TGCAGTGCTGGGAGGGTAGCGGGGGAAGAGACCCAGTACTTC. The encoded protein is CSAGRVAGEETQYF.

This clonotype has just a few counts. This chain joins TRBV7-9 and TRBJ1-1; 8 bases agree with TRBD1. The CDR3 covers 16 residues. V lost 4 bases and J lost 1; bases outside the gene matches: 8. CDR1 SEHNR and CDR2 FQNEAQ come from the germline V gene (reference sequence). The CDR3 reads CASSYRGQVGNTEAFF. The DNA of the CDR3 is TGTGCCAGCAGCTACCGGGGACAGGTTGGGAACACTGAAGCTTTCTTT. The entire variable domain, with the rest obtained from reference TRBV7-9 and TRBJ1-1, is as follows: DTGVSQNPRHKITKRGQNVTFRCDPISEHNRLYWYRQTLGQGPEFLTYFQNEAQLEKSRLLSDRFSAERPKGSFSTLEIQRTEQGDSAMYLCASSYRGQVGNTEAFFGQGTRLTVV.

This clonotype was found a few times. The chain links TRBV19 to TRBJ2-5; D gene ambiguous. There are 13 residues in the CDR3. V dropped 4 bases and J dropped 5 bases, with 11 bases sitting between them. Germline CDR1 reads LNHDA; CDR2 reads SQIVND (reference sequence). CDR3 bases: TGTGCCAGTAGTAACAAAGCCGCGGAGACCCAGTACTTC. Amino acids: CASSNKAAETQYF.

The V gene is TRBV5-6, the J gene TRBJ2-5; D gene ambiguous. Looked up from germline, CDR1 is SGHDT and CDR2 is YYEEEE. The CDR3 has 14 residues. V gave up 0 bases and J gave up 4 bases, with 10 bases separating them. The CDR3 sequence: CASSLGRKGETQYF. CDR3 DNA: TGTGCCAGCAGCTTGGGAAGAAAAGGAGAGACCCAGTACTTC.

This clonotype was counted a few times. As DNA, the CDR3 is TGTGCCAGTATCCTTGGACCCTCGACCGGGGAGCTGTTTTTT. The encoded protein is CASILGPSTGELFF. The gene calls are TRBV19 and TRBJ2-2; D is unclear. CDR1 is LNHDA, CDR2 SQIVND, per germline (reference sequence). The CDR3 length is 14 residues. The ends were cut back, 7 bases at V and 5 bases at J, with 14 bases in the middle.

This clonotype was seen more than once but under ten times. This chain joins TRBV23-1 and TRBJ2-7; no reliable D call. TRBV23-1 is an ORF, with its function uncertain. The CDR3 extends over 16 amino acids. Trimming took off 0 bases at V and 5 bases at J, with 17 bases between the two ends. Here the CDR3 reads CASSQSRTLKRHEQYF. CDR3 bases: TGCGCCAGCAGTCAATCGAGGACCCTAAAGCGACACGAGCAGTACTTC.

This rearrangement joins TRBV29-1 to TRBJ1-2; weak D call: TRBD1 (5 bases). CDR3 length: 12 residues. Trimming cost V 6 bases and J 6 bases, with 14 bases left between them. Germline lookup yields CDR1 SQVTM and CDR2 ANQGSEA. The CDR3 DNA is TGCAGCGTGGGGACGCGGGGAGATGGCTACACCTTC. Translation: CSVGTRGDGYTF.

This chain uses TRBV5-1 with TRBJ2-3, with 8 bases fitting TRBD2. This CDR3 is 16 amino acids long. V dropped 4 bases and J dropped 3; count of bases not matched to a gene: 10. CDR1 SGHRS and CDR2 YFSETQ come from the germline V gene. CDR3 DNA sequence: TGCGCCAGCAGCCGGGGGGGCAGGGCATCAACAGATACGCAGTATTTT. Protein: CASSRGGRASTDTQYF.

This rearrangement joins TRBV28 to TRBJ2-3; D is unclear. Trimming cost V 4 bases and J 1 base, with 9 bases left between them. Germline CDR1 and CDR2: MDHEN and SYDVKM. CDR3 length: 14 residues. CDR3 region: CASSSPAGTDTQYF. As DNA, the CDR3 is TGTGCCAGCAGTTCTCCGGCTGGCACAGATACGCAGTATTTT.